This T cell receptor (beta chain) was captured in a study of neurological immune-mediated disorders. Study results and limitations: Across subjects, expanded clones had no CDR3 amino acid sequences in common, pointing to private repertoires in all groups.

This clonotype was counted many times. Its antigen is not identified. Synthesis of cDNA was carried out by template-switch 5'RACE. The reaction used 10-nucleotide random UMIs. TCRdb recomputed calls from the 5' RACE reads with MiXCR, one row per CDR3 protein. The sample lists 84,000 or so distinct CDR3 sequences; 10% were seen once. CDR3 length: 14 residues. From germline, CDR1 is MNHEY and CDR2 SMNVEV (reference sequence). Trimming stripped 6 bases from V and 2 bases from J, with 11 bases between. As healthy controls, volunteers from a blood bank in Maryland, USA, were used. The unsorted libraries were made from 2 million PBMCs kept at -80 C.

The origin of this receptor is a man aged 40-49 years in good health. Sequencing input: PBMCs. V is TRBV27 and J is TRBJ1-5; weak D call: TRBD1 (5 bases). The CDR3, as DNA: TGTGCCAGCAGCTATAGGGGTGGCAATCAGCCCCAGCATTTT. Encoded protein: CASSYRGGNQPQHF.